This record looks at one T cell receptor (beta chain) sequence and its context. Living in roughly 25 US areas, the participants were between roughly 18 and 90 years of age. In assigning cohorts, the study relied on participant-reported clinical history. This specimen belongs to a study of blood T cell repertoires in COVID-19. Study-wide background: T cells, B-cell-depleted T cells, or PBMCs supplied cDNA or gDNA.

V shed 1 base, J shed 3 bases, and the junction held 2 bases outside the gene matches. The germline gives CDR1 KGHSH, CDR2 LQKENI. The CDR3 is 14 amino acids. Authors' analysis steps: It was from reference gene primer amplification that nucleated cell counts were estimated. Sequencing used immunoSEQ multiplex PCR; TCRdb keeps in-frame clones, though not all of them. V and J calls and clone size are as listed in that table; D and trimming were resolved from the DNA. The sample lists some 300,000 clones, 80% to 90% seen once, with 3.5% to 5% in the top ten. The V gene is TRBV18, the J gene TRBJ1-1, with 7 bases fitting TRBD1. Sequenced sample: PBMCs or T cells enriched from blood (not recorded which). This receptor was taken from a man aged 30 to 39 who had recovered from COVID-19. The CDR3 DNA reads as TGTGCCAGCTCACCACAGACAGGGTACACTGAAGCTTTCTTT. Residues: CASSPQTGYTEAFF.